The next 8 T cell receptor beta chains were all read from a single sample in a study of T cells after yellow fever vaccination. MiXCR was run by TCRdb on the 5' RACE reads, yielding one entry per CDR3 protein. The data contain just under 600,000 distinct CDR3 sequences, roughly 14% of them singletons. Sequenced material: PBMCs, taken on the day of the yellow fever booster vaccination. These receptors all come from a man under 40 who received the YFV17D yellow fever vaccine.

This clonotype occurred a few times. This rearrangement joins TRBV9 to TRBJ2-1, with 7 bases identical to TRBD2. CDR3 length: 14 amino acids. Germline CDR1 and CDR2: SGDLS and YYNGEE. The V and J ends lost 4 bases and 7 bases, in that order; junction bases with no gene match: 8. The CDR3 bases are TGTGCCAGCAGCACGGGCGGGGGAGGTAATGAGCAGTTCTTC. This encodes CASSTGGGGNEQFF.

There are a few counts of this clonotype. The CDR3 bases are TGCGCCAGCAGCTGGGGTGGGTCCGGGGCCAACGTCCTGACTTTC. Its translation: CASSWGGSGANVLTF. The chain carries TRBV5-1 and TRBJ2-6; D remains ambiguous. The CDR3 contains 15 residues. Germline V gene data show CDR1 as SGHRS and CDR2 as YFSETQ. Trimming removed 3 bases at V and 4 bases at J, with 11 bases between.

The chain joins TRBV25-1 to TRBJ2-2, with D perhaps matching TRBD2 (5 bases). V lost 0 bases to trimming and J lost 0 bases, with 11 bases between them. CDR1 is MGHDK, CDR2 SYGVNS, per germline. This CDR3 is built from 17 residues. The CDR3 protein is CASSEYLATSNTGELFF. The CDR3 coding sequence is TGTGCCAGCAGTGAATACCTAGCCACCTCGAACACCGGGGAGCTGTTTTTT.

The chain has TRBV20-1 and TRBJ2-5; D may be TRBD1 (5 bases). V shed 6 bases and J shed 5 bases, with 19 bases lying between them. Germline lookup yields CDR1 DFQATT and CDR2 SNEGSKA (reference sequence). This CDR3 has 14 amino acids. The CDR3 sequence is CSAFRQGFIETQYF. As DNA, the CDR3 is TGCAGTGCATTCCGTCAGGGTTTCATTGAGACCCAGTACTTC.

This sequence joins TRBV20-1 and TRBJ2-1, with a tentative D call TRBD2 (6 bases). The CDR3 contains 13 residues. Deletions cut 6 bases from V and 0 bases from J, with 9 bases between. In germline, CDR1 is DFQATT, CDR2 SNEGSKA (reference sequence). The CDR3 DNA follows: TGCAGTGCCGGAGGGAGCTCCTACAATGAGCAGTTCTTC. Translating gives CSAGGSSYNEQFF.

The chain links TRBV7-2 to TRBJ2-1; 12 nucleotides match TRBD2. Germline CDR1 is SGHTA and CDR2 is FQGNSA. The CDR3 contains 15 residues. Germline trimming cut 6 bases from V and 12 bases from J; bases unmatched to any gene: 12. In nucleotides, the CDR3 is TGTGCCAGCAGTTCAGGGACTAGCGGGCGGGGGTTGCAGTTCTTC. Translating it yields CASSSGTSGRGLQFF.

This clonotype was seen a single time. The chain recombines TRBV7-1 with TRBJ2-7; D is perhaps TRBD1 (6 bases). TRBV7-1 is an ORF; its function is uncertain. V lost 5 bases, J lost 0 bases, and 29 bases lay in between. The CDR3 loop spans 20 amino acids. The CDR3 reads CASSLTAPGKGGRSSYEQYF. The CDR3 DNA follows: TGTGCCAGCAGCCTCACCGCTCCCGGCAAAGGGGGTCGAAGCTCCTACGAGCAGTACTTC.

DNA of the CDR3: TGTGCCACCAGTGATTTGGGCCCACAGGGGGCGCGGAGTGAGCAGTTCTTC. Amino acids: CATSDLGPQGARSEQFF. This chain uses TRBV24-1 with TRBJ2-1; TRBD1 aligns across 9 bases. This CDR3 spans 17 amino acids. V lost 0 bases and J lost 9; bases outside the gene matches: 11. Per the germline V gene, CDR1 is KGHDR and CDR2 is SFDVKD.